This note documents a single TCR beta chain sequence. Germline CDR1 SGHTA, CDR2 FQGNSA. V trimming: 5 bases; J trimming: 10 bases; junction bases outside the gene matches: 16. CDR3 length equals 17 residues. In the authors' methods: Reference gene primer amplification gave estimated nucleated cell counts. Using immunoSEQ multiplex PCR, the repertoire was profiled, and TCRdb retains in-frame clones only, with some absent. That table furnishes V, J and clone size, whereas the DNA furnished D and trimming. The table lists 130,000 or so clones, more than 65% of them singletons. The data were taken from a study of blood T cell repertoires in COVID-19. Study overall: The samples span acute and convalescent COVID-19 from the United States, Italy and Spain. PBMCs, B-cell-depleted T cells, or T cells provided the cDNA or gDNA that made up the material.

This sequence was found in a human donor in a cohort sampled during active COVID-19. The V call is TRBV7-2, the J call TRBJ2-1; the match to TRBD2 covers 11 bases. Specimen: peripheral blood. CDR3 nucleotide sequence: TGTGCCAGCAGCGCAGGCTTAGCGGGAGGGCTTCTAGGGGAGCAGTTCTTC. The encoded protein is CASSAGLAGGLLGEQFF.